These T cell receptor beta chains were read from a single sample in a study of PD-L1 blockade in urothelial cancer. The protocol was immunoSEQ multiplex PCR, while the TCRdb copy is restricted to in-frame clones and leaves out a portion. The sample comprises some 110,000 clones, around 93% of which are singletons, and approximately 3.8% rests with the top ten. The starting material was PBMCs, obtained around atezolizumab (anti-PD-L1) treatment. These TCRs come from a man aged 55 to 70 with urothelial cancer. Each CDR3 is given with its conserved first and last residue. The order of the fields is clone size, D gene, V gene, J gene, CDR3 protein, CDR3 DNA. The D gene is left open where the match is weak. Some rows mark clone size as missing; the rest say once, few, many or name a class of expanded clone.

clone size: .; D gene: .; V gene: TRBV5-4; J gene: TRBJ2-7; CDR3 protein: CASSVSGAYEQYF; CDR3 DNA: TGTGCCAGCAGCGTATCCGGGGCCTACGAGCAGTACTTC
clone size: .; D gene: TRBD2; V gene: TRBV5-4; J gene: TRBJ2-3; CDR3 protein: CASSLVGSGGLSDTQYF; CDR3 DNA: TGTGCCAGCAGCTTGGTGGGTAGCGGGGGGTTGTCAGATACGCAGTATTTT
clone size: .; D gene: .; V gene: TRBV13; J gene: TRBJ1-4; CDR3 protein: CASSLGHGEKLFF; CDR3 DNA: TGTGCCAGCAGCCTGGGGCACGGTGAAAAACTGTTTTTT
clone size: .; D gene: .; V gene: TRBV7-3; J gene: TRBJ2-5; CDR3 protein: CASSLGDWTKTQYF; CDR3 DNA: TGTGCCAGCAGCTTAGGGGACTGGACAAAGACCCAGTACTTC
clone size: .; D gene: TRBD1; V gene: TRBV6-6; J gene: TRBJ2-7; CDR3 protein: CASYGTGGAMSYEQYF; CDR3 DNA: TGTGCCAGTTACGGAACAGGGGGCGCCATGAGTTACGAGCAGTACTTC
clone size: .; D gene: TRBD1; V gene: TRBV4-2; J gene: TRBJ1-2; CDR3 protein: CASSKDRAGYGYTF; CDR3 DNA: TGTGCCAGCAGCAAGGACAGGGCGGGCTATGGCTACACCTTC
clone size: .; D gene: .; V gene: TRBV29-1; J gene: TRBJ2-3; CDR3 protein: CSVESGWSTDTQYF; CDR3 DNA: TGCAGCGTTGAAAGCGGTTGGAGCACAGATACGCAGTATTTT
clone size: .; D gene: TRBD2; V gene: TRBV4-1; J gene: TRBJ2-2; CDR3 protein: CASSLGSGGNGELFF; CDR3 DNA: TGCGCCAGCAGTTTGGGTAGCGGGGGTAACGGGGAGCTGTTTTTT
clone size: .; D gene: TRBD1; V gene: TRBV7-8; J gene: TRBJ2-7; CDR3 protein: CASSQGQGAVYEQYF; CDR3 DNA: TGTGCCAGCAGCCAGGGACAGGGGGCGGTCTACGAGCAGTACTTC
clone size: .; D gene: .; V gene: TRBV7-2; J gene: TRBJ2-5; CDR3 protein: CASSLGVVETQYF; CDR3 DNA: TGTGCCAGCAGCTTAGGTGTCGTGGAGACCCAGTACTTC
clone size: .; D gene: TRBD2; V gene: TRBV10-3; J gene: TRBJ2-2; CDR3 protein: CAISSREVISGGELFF; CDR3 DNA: TGTGCCATCAGTTCCCGGGAGGTCATAAGCGGCGGGGAGCTGTTTTTT
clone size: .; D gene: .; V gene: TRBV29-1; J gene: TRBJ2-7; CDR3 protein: CSVHNGGSYEQYF; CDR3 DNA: TGCAGCGTCCACAACGGAGGGTCCTACGAGCAGTACTTC
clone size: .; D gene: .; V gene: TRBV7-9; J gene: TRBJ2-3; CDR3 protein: CASSPSTDTQYF; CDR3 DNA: TGTGCCAGCAGCCCAAGCACAGATACGCAGTATTTT
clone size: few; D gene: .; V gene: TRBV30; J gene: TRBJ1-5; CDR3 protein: CAWSVQYNQPQHF; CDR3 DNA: TGTGCCTGGAGTGTACAGTACAATCAGCCCCAGCATTTT
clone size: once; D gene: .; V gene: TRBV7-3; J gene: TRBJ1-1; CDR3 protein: CASSVQGNTEAFF; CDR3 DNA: TGTGCCAGCAGCGTACAGGGGAACACTGAAGCTTTCTTT
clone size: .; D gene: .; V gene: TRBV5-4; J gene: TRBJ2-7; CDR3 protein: CASSLGQGLGEQYF; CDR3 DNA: TGTGCCAGCAGCTTGGGGCAGGGATTAGGCGAGCAGTACTTC
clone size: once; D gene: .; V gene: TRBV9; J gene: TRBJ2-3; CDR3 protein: CASSLEVASTDTQYF; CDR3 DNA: TGTGCCAGCAGCCTGGAGGTAGCAAGCACAGATACGCAGTATTTT
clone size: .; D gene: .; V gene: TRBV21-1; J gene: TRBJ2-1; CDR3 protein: CASSKGRSGRVYEQFF; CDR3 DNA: TGTGCCAGCAGCAAAGGCCGTAGCGGGAGAGTTTATGAGCAGTTCTTC
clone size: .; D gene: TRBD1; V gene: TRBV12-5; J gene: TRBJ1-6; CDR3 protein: CASGSRPGTGGVGLGGASPLHF; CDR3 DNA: TGTGCTAGTGGTTCGCGTCCCGGGACAGGGGGCGTCGGTCTCGGGGGAGCTTCACCCCTCCACTTT
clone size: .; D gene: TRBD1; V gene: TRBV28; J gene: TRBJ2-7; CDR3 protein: CASRSGQGANEQYF; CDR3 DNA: TGTGCCAGCAGATCGGGACAGGGGGCCAACGAGCAGTACTTC
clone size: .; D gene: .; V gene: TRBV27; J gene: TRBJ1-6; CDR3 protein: CASSFSSEPASPLHF; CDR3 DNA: TGTGCCAGCAGTTTCTCGTCGGAGCCTGCCTCACCCCTCCACTTT
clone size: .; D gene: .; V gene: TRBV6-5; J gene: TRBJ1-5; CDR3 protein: CASIKQADQPQHF; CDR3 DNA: TGTGCCAGCATTAAACAGGCGGATCAGCCCCAGCATTTT
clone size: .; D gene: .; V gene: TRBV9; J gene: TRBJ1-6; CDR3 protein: CASYPKGERGNSPLHF; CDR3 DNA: TGTGCCAGCTACCCAAAGGGAGAAAGGGGGAATTCACCCCTCCACTTT
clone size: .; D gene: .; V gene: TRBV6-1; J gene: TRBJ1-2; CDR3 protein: CASRGADGQYYGYTF; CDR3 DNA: TGTGCCAGCAGGGGCGCGGATGGACAGTACTATGGCTACACCTTC